A selection of T cell receptor beta chains follows, all from one sample in a study of tumor-infiltrating lymphocytes in primary liver carcinoma. TCRdb independently ran MiXCR on the multiplex PCR reads; one entry per CDR3 protein. Seen here are 55,000 to 65,000 distinct CDR3 sequences, about three quarters observed once, and the top ten hold approximately 50%. The sample consisted of liver tumor tissue from sampling region 2. These receptors all stem from a man in his forties or fifties with primary liver carcinoma and hepatitis B virus infection. Both conserved end residues are part of each CDR3. The D gene is left open where the match is weak. Where a row states a size, it is once, few, many or the class of an expanded clone; other rows omit it.

>TRBJ1-3|.|.|TRBV7-2
CASSFFGQRGNTIYF
TGTGCCAGCAGCTTTTTCGGACAGCGGGGAAACACCATATATTTT
>TRBJ1-5|.|.|TRBV4-1
CDSSQHNAPMAQHF
TGCGACAGCAGCCAACACAACGCGCCCATGGCCCAGCATTTT
>TRBJ2-6|.|.|TRBV9
CASRVGASGANVLTF
TGTGCCAGCAGGGTTGGTGCATCTGGGGCCAACGTCCTGACTTTC
>TRBJ2-7|.|.|TRBV5-5
CTSSFDITDEQYF
TGTACCAGCAGCTTTGACATCACCGACGAGCAGTACTTC
>TRBJ2-1|.|.|TRBV4-2
CASSRVPVNEQFF
TGTGCCAGCAGCCGAGTCCCGGTGAATGAGCAGTTCTTC
>TRBJ1-1|few|TRBD1|TRBV6-6
CASNTGGTTEALF
TGTGCCAGCAACACAGGGGGGACTACTGAAGCTTTATTT
>TRBJ1-5|once|.|TRBV5-6
CASTFRQAIQPQHF
TGTGCCAGCACCTTCCGACAGGCGATTCAGCCCCAGCATTTT
>TRBJ1-5|.|.|TRBV19
CASSIVGDSNQPQHF
TGTGCCAGTAGTATAGTGGGAGATAGCAATCAGCCCCAGCATTTT
>TRBJ2-7|.|TRBD2|TRBV12-3/TRBV12-4
CASSMGTGGSYEHCF
TGTGCCAGCAGTATGGGGACGGGGGGGTCCTACGAGCACTGCTTT
>TRBJ2-7|.|.|TRBV11-2
CASSTTDGAYEQYF
TGTGCCAGCAGCACAACCGACGGAGCCTACGAGCAGTACTTC
>TRBJ2-5|.|TRBD2|TRBV2
CTSSDPYGLSGGETQYF
TGTACCAGCAGTGACCCTTACGGACTATCGGGAGGTGAGACCCAGTACTTC
>TRBJ2-5|many|TRBD1|TRBV7-8
CASSLNPQGVETQYF
TGTGCCAGCAGCTTAAACCCACAGGGGGTAGAGACCCAGTACTTC
>TRBJ1-1|many|.|TRBV6-2/TRBV6-3
CASGTRNTEAFF
TGTGCCAGCGGGACACGTAACACTGAAGCTTTCTTT
>TRBJ1-1|few|TRBD1|TRBV4-2
CASSQGLQGGNTEAFF
TGTGCCAGCAGCCAAGGGCTTCAGGGGGGGAACACTGAAGCTTTCTTT
>TRBJ2-3|.|.|TRBV10-3
CAISEPLRLSGTTDMQYF
TGTGCCATCAGTGAGCCCCTCCGACTATCGGGAACCACAGATATGCAGTATTTT
>TRBJ2-7|.|.|TRBV12-3/TRBV12-4
CASSRTAYEQYF
TGTGCCAGCAGCCGGACGGCCTACGAGCAGTATTTC
>TRBJ1-3|.|.|TRBV4-1
CSSSQLRTAGSGNTIYF
TGCTCCAGCAGCCAACTAAGGACAGCAGGTTCTGGAAACACCATATATTTT
>TRBJ2-7|.|TRBD1|TRBV12-3/TRBV12-4
CASSLEQGANYEQYF
TGTGCCAGCAGTCTTGAACAGGGGGCGAATTACGAGCAGTACTTC